The subject of this entry is one TCR beta chain. This clonotype has only a few counts. It lacks a known antigen. No base-level quality is on record; no much larger clone is a single base apart. V loses 1 base, J loses 0 bases, and the germline ends lie 7 bases apart. As encoded in the germline V gene (reference sequence), CDR1 is LGHDT while CDR2 is YNNKEL. The CDR3 covers 14 residues, taking in both the cysteine and the phenylalanine. Kept here is only the CDR3 DNA, which spans 42 bases and is read in frame from base 1. All donors were healthy Caucasians. The twin cohort comprised three pairs of female monozygotic twins, all aged about 18 to 30 years. Using Miltenyi CD45RO+ enrichment and human naive T-cell isolation kits, memory (CD45RO+) and naive T cells were isolated from PBMC. To prepare the library, 5' RACE was applied. Sequencer: Illumina HiSeq 2000. Template switching introduced a universal primer binding site; the final cDNA contained a unique molecular identifier, enabling accurate counting of TCR cDNA molecules. Specific primers in the conserved constant-segment region were used to synthesize first-strand cDNA for TCR alpha and beta chains. To control for contamination, each cDNA library was double barcoded with a SMART-Mk sample barcode plus Illumina barcodes. TruSeq adapter sequences along with Illumina sample barcodes were introduced in two successive PCR steps. The Illumina HiSeq platform was used with custom primers to sequence TCR alpha and beta cDNA libraries. The source study handled its data this way. MiGEC processed the raw reads to extract unique molecular identifiers, while MiXCR was used to determine the CDR3 positions. Recombination models were inferred per individual with the repgenHMM and IGoR tools using an EM algorithm. The tcR package in R was used for shared clonotype analysis, with sharing normalized by the product of cloneset sizes. Out-of-frame nonproductive sequences were analyzed to study raw recombination free of thymic and clonal selection effects. TCRdb passed the public sequencing reads through fastp at Q25 and MiXCR, retaining productive beta sequences. Every entry covers one CDR3 protein and lists the most common genes and DNA from its rows. TCRdb, not the authors, supplied the V and J calls. The sample contains 200,000 to 250,000 distinct CDR3 sequences, about an eighth of them found a single time. Roughly 4% of the sample goes to the ten largest clones.

These data originate in a study of identical twins (dated by TCRdb to 2016 to 2017). For the study in its entirety: To test whether fetal clonotypes persist, the study used deep sequencing on TCR alpha and beta repertoires from monozygotic twins, unrelated adults of various ages, and cord blood. To rule out contamination, the twin experiments were replicated at different times with different library preparation protocols. Here is what the overall study found, with its caveats: Excess twin sharing in beta out-of-frame sequences was weaker because fewer shared sequences lowered the signal-to-noise ratio. Fewer insertions were carried by abundant cord blood beta clonotypes, a similar but weaker trend appeared in young adult naive repertoires, and no such trend appeared in memory repertoires. In monozygotic twins, out-of-frame TCR alpha sharing was systematically underestimated by recombination models, although the models agreed with sharing between unrelated individuals. Because the same donors could not be followed over many years, the conclusions depended on cross-sectional statistical analysis. Compared with coincidental sharing between unrelated individuals, out-of-frame TCR alpha sequences shared between twins had an excess of sequences with low generation probability. Invariant T cells such as MAIT and iNKT could partly confound zero-insertion analyses, though diverse VJ usage argued against this for most clonotypes.

These data also formed part of another study, on yellow fever vaccine responses in identical twins. The second paper further reports: The authors reported that the T cell response to vaccination in identical twins appeared partly convergent and partly personalized. Focusing on identical twins, the study followed the T cell clones that responded to the vaccine, and did so with precision.

The TCR originated in a woman aged 18-35 years in good health. The receptor chain draws on TRBV3-1 and TRBJ2-7, with no confidently assigned D gene. Specimen: memory (CD45RO+) T cells sorted from blood. The cell subset or site label on this specimen signifies: CD45RO+ enriched T cells. The DNA sequence is as follows: TGTGCCAGCAGCCAAGGTCGAGGCTCCTACGAGCAGTACTTC. Protein translation: CASSQGRGSYEQYF.